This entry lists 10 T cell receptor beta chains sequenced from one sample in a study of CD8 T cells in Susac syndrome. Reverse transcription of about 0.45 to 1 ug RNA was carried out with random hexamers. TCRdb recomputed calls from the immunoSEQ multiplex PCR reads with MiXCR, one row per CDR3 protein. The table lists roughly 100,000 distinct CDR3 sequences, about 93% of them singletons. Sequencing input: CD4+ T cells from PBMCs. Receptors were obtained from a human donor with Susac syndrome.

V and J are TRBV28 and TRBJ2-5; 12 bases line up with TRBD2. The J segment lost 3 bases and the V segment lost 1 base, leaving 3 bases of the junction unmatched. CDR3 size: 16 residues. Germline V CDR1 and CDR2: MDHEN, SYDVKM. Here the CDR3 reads CASSLSSGGAKETQYF. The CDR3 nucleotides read TGTGCCAGCAGTTTATCTAGCGGGGGGGCGAAAGAGACCCAGTACTTC.

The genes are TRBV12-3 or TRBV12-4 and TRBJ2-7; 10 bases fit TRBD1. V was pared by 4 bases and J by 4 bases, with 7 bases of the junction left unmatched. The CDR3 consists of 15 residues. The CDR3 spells CASSSWDRGPYEQYF. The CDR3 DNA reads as TGTGCCAGCAGTTCATGGGACAGGGGACCTTACGAGCAGTACTTC.

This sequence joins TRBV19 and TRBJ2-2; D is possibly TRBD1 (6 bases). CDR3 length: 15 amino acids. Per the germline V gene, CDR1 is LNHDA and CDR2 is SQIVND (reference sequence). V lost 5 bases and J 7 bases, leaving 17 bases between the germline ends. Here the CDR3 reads CASSVTGTDGGELFF. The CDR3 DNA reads TGTGCCAGTAGTGTGACAGGTACCGACGGCGGGGAGCTGTTTTTT.

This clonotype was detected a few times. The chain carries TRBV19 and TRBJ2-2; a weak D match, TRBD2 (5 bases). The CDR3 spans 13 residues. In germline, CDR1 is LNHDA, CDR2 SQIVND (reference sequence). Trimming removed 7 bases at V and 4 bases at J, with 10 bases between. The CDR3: CASTGIPTGELFF. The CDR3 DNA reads TGTGCCAGTACCGGGATCCCCACCGGGGAGCTGTTTTTT.

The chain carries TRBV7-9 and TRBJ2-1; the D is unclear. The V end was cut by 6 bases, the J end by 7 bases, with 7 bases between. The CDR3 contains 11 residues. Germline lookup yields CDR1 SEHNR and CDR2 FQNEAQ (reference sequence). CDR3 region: CASSPQNEQFF. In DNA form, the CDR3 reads TGTGCCAGCAGTCCCCAAAATGAGCAGTTCTTC.

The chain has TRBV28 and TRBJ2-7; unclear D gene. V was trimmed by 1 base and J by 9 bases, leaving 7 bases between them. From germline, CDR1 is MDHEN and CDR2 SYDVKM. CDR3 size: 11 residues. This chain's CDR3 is CASSLYTAQYF. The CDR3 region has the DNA TGTGCCAGCAGTTTATACACAGCGCAGTACTTC.

CDR3 in amino acids: CASSYGPWRGVPYEQYF. CDR3 bases: TGTGCCAGCAGTTACGGTCCCTGGCGGGGAGTCCCCTACGAGCAGTACTTC. The genes are TRBV6-5 and TRBJ2-7; the D gene is possibly TRBD2 (6 bases). V shed 2 bases and J shed 2 bases, with 19 bases lying between them. CDR3 length: 17 amino acids. Germline lookup yields CDR1 MNHEY and CDR2 SVGAGI.

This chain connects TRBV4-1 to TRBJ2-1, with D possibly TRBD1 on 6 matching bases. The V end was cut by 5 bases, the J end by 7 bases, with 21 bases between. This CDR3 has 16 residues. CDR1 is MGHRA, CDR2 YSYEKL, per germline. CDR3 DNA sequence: TGCGCCAGCAGCGTGCCCTGGGACAAGGAGTCTAATGAGCAGTTCTTC. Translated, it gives CASSVPWDKESNEQFF.

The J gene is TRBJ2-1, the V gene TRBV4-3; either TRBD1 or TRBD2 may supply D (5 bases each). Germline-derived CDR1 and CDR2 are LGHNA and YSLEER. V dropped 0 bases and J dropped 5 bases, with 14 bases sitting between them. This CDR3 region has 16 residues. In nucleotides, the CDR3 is TGCGCCAGCAGCCAAGATTGGACACTGGAGGACAATGAGCAGTTCTTC. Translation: CASSQDWTLEDNEQFF.

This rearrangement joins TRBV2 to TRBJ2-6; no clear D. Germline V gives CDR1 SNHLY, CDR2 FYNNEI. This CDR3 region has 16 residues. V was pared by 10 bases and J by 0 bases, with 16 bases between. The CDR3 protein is CATTVDGSSGANVLTF. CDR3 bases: TGTGCCACCACCGTGGACGGAAGCTCTGGGGCCAACGTCCTGACTTTC.